These T cell receptor beta chains were read from a single sample in a study of T cell responses to AZD1222 COVID-19 vaccine. TCRdb's copy holds only in-frame clones and misses some; the assay was immunoSEQ multiplex PCR. Recorded here are about 140,000 clones; the top ten clones represent around 2.4%. Sequencing was carried out using peripheral blood. The receptors were gathered from an adult in good health. Both conserved end residues are part of each CDR3. A D gene is named only where the DNA matches it firmly.

TRBJ1-2 TRBV30 14 NA TGTGCCTGGAGGCCGAGGTTACCCAACTATGGCTACACCTTC CAWRPRLPNYGYTF
TRBJ1-5 TRBV7-9 14 NA TGTGCCAGCAGCTTAGAGACATCGCATCAGCCCCAGCATTTT CASSLETSHQPQHF
TRBJ2-1 TRBV19 13 TRBD1 TGTGCCAGTAGTAAGGGGGCGAGGAATGAGCAGTTCTTC CASSKGARNEQFF
TRBJ2-7 TRBV5-1 12 NA TGCGCCAGCAGCTTGGCAGGTACGGGGCAGTACTTC CASSLAGTGQYF
TRBJ2-3 TRBV3-1/TRBV3-2 18 TRBD2 TGTGCCAGCAGCCAAGATCGTTTGCGGGGGGCATTCACAGATACGCAGTATTTT CASSQDRLRGAFTDTQYF
TRBJ2-3 TRBV5-4 17 TRBD2 TGTGCCAGCAGCTTGGACCCTAGCGGGGCCGCCACAGATACGCAGTATTTT CASSLDPSGAATDTQYF
TRBJ2-7 TRBV18 14 TRBD1 TGTGCCAGCTCATCCGGACAGGGGGCCGGGGAGCAGTACTTC CASSSGQGAGEQYF
TRBJ1-1 TRBV13 13 NA TGTGCCAGCAGCTTCGGGTGGAACACTGAAGCTTTCTTT CASSFGWNTEAFF
TRBJ1-4 TRBV9 17 NA TGTGCCAGCAGCGTAGGACCTGTAGTGGGAACTAATGAAAAACTGTTTTTT CASSVGPVVGTNEKLFF
TRBJ1-5 TRBV18 14 NA TGTGCCAGCTCACCGGACGGTAGCAATCAGCCCCAGCATTTT CASSPDGSNQPQHF
TRBJ2-1 TRBV5-1 11 NA TGCGCCAGCAGCTTGGACAATGAGCAGTTCTTC CASSLDNEQFF
TRBJ1-5 TRBV3-1/TRBV3-2 15 NA TGTGCCAGCAGCCAATTCTCAGGGAGCAATCAGCCCCAGCATTTT CASSQFSGSNQPQHF
TRBJ1-4 TRBV19 17 NA TGTGCCAGTGGCAATAAGGGCAGGGCGGTATCTAATGAAAAACTGTTTTTT CASGNKGRAVSNEKLFF
TRBJ2-5 TRBV3-1/TRBV3-2 14 TRBD1 TGTGCCAGCAGCCCGACAGGGACCCGGGAGACCCAGTACTTC CASSPTGTRETQYF
TRBJ1-2 TRBV19 15 NA TGTGCCAGTAGTACGCCGCAGGGGTGGGGCTATGGCTACACCTTC CASSTPQGWGYGYTF
TRBJ2-2 TRBV9 17 TRBD1 TGTGCCAGCAGCGTAGGACAGGGGCTATCGAACACCGGGGAGCTGTTTTTT CASSVGQGLSNTGELFF
TRBJ1-2 TRBV7-9 14 NA TGTGCCAGCAGCTTAGAACGGGGGAACTATGGCTACACCTTC CASSLERGNYGYTF
TRBJ1-5 TRBV19 14 TRBD1 TGTGCCAGTGGGGACAGCCCACAAGTTGGGCCCCAGCATTTT CASGDSPQVGPQHF
TRBJ1-2 TRBV7-9 14 NA TGTGCCAGCAGCTTCAATGCAGGGTTCTATGGCTACACCTTC CASSFNAGFYGYTF
TRBJ2-7 TRBV7-2 15 NA TGTGCCAGCAGCTTAGACTCTGACTACGGCTACGAGCAGTACTTC CASSLDSDYGYEQYF
TRBJ2-3 TRBV4-1 15 NA TGCGCCAGCAGCCTAGGTGGCAGGGAGACAGATACGCAGTATTTT CASSLGGRETDTQYF
TRBJ2-1 TRBV6-1 13 NA TGTGCCAGCAGTGAAGCCTTCCTCCGGGAGCAGTTCTTC CASSEAFLREQFF
TRBJ2-5 TRBV28 13 NA TGTGCCAGCAGGTCGGGTTACCAAGAGACCCAGTACTTC CASRSGYQETQYF
TRBJ1-1 TRBV5-1 15 NA TGCGCCAGCAGATTGAGACCAGGTGGGAACACTGAAGCTTTCTTT CASRLRPGGNTEAFF
TRBJ1-2 TRBV9 14 TRBD1 TGTGCCAGCAGCTCCCCGACAGGGGTGGATGGCTACACCTTC CASSSPTGVDGYTF
TRBJ2-5 TRBV28 11 NA TGTGCCAGCAGTCCTCAAGAGACCCAGTACTTC CASSPQETQYF
TRBJ1-1 TRBV6-5 14 NA TGTGCCAGCAGTCAGACACTTTTGAACACTGAAGCTTTCTTT CASSQTLLNTEAFF
TRBJ2-1 TRBV5-1 18 TRBD2 TGCGCCAGCACCCTCTTCATCGAGCGGGGCACTACCTACAATGAGCAGTTCTTC CASTLFIERGTTYNEQFF
TRBJ2-7 TRBV28 16 TRBD2 TGTGCCAGCAGTCAGCCTCCGGGACTAGCGGATTACGAGCAGTACTTC CASSQPPGLADYEQYF
TRBJ1-1 TRBV11-3 14 NA TGTGCCAGCAGCTTAGATCCAGGGAACACTGAAGCTTTCTTT CASSLDPGNTEAFF
TRBJ1-2 TRBV5-1 16 TRBD1 TGCGCCAGCAGCTTGGTGGCAGGGGGCCTGGACTATGGCTACACCTTC CASSLVAGGLDYGYTF
TRBJ2-7 TRBV7-9 16 TRBD1 TGTGCCAGCAGCTTAGTATTCGGGCAGGGGGCCTACGAGCAGTACTTC CASSLVFGQGAYEQYF
TRBJ1-1 TRBV5-1 14 NA TGCGCCAGCAGCCCCCAGGGATTTGCCACTGAAGCTTTCTTT CASSPQGFATEAFF
TRBJ1-2 TRBV7-6 16 TRBD1 TGTGCCAGCAGCTTAGGTCAGGGACAGACAAACTATGGCTACACCTTC CASSLGQGQTNYGYTF
TRBJ1-5 TRBV7-9 15 TRBD1 TGTGCCAGCAGCTTAGGACAGGGGGCTTATCAGCCCCAGCATTTT CASSLGQGAYQPQHF
TRBJ2-3 TRBV5-8 15 NA TGTGCCAGCAGCTTCTACAGGGTAGGGACAGATACGCAGTATTTT CASSFYRVGTDTQYF
TRBJ1-2 TRBV7-9 13 TRBD1 TGTGCCAGCAGCGGACAGGGGGCCGATGGCTACACCTTC CASSGQGADGYTF
TRBJ1-1 TRBV6-6 13 NA TGTGCCAGCAGTTACGGGCAGGGCACTGAAGCTTTCTTT CASSYGQGTEAFF
TRBJ2-1 TRBV21-1 15 NA TGTGCCAGCAGCAAAGACGATTTCCTCGTATGTGAGCAGTTCTTC CASSKDDFLVCEQFF
TRBJ1-2 TRBV4-2 18 TRBD1 TGTGCCAGCAGCCAAGCCCTCGCGGCGAGGAGGACAGGTTATGGCTACACCTTC CASSQALAARRTGYGYTF
TRBJ2-3 TRBV11-2 14 TRBD2 TGTGCCAGCAGCCCGGGACTAGCAGCAGATACGCAGTATTTT CASSPGLAADTQYF
TRBJ1-1 TRBV5-5 14 NA TGTGCCAGCAGCTTGTCGAGATCAAACACTGAAGCTTTCTTT CASSLSRSNTEAFF
TRBJ1-1 TRBV11-3 17 TRBD1 TGTGCCAGCAGCTTAACAGGGGTGCCCCCGAAGAACACTGAAGCTTTCTTT CASSLTGVPPKNTEAFF
TRBJ1-2 TRBV4-1 15 NA TGCGCCAGCAGCCAAGATCAAGGGGGGCGGAGGGGCTACACCTTC CASSQDQGGRRGYTF
TRBJ2-2 TRBV6-2/TRBV6-3 16 TRBD1 TGTGCCAGCAGCGACAACCGGGACAGGGTGAACGGGGAGCTGTTTTTT CASSDNRDRVNGELFF
TRBJ2-1 TRBV6-2/TRBV6-3 20 TRBD2 TGTGCCAGCAGTTACTCCCCCGGGACTAGCGGGGGGGCCCGGTACAATGAGCAGTTCTTC CASSYSPGTSGGARYNEQFF
TRBJ2-2 TRBV19 14 NA TGTGCCAGCGGGGCAGGGGCCGACACCGGGGAGCTGTTTTTT CASGAGADTGELFF
TRBJ1-5 TRBV12-3/TRBV12-4 13 NA TGTGCCAGCAGTTTCTACAGGAGCCAGCCCCAGCATTTT CASSFYRSQPQHF